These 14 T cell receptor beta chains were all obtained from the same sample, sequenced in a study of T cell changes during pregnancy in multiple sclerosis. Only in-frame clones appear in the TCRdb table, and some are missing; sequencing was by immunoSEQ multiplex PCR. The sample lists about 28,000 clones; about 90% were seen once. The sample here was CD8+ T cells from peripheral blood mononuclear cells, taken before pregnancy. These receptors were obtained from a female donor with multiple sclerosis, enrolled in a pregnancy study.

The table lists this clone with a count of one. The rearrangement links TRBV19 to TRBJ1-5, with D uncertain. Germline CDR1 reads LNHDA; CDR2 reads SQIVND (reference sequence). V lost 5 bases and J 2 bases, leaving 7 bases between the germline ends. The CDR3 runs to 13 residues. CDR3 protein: CASSLIRNQPQHF. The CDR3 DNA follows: TGTGCCAGTAGTCTAATCCGCAATCAGCCCCAGCATTTT.

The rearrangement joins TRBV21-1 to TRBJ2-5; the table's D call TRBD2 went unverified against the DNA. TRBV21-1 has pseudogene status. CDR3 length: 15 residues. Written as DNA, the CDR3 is TGTGCCAGCAGGAAGATAGCGGGAGGTCAAGAGACCCAGTACTTC. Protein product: CASRKIAGGQETQYF.

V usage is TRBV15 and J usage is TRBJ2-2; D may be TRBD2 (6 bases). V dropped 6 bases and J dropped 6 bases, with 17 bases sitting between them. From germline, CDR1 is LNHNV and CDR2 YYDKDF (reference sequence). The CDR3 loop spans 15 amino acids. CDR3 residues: CATRMSGDSSGELFF. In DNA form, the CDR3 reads TGTGCCACCAGAATGTCGGGAGATTCATCCGGGGAGCTGTTTTTT.

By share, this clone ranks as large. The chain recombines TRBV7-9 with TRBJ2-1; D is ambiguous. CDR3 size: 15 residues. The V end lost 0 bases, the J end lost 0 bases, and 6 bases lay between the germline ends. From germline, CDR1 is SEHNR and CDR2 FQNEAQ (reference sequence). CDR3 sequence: CASSLAADSYNEQFF. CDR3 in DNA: TGTGCCAGCAGCTTAGCGGCGGACTCCTACAATGAGCAGTTCTTC.

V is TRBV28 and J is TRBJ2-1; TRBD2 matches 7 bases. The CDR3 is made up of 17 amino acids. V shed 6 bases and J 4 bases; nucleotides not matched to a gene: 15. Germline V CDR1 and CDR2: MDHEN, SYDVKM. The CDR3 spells CASSPKAGLPTYNEQFF. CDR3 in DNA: TGTGCCAGCAGCCCTAAAGCGGGGCTACCTACTTACAATGAGCAGTTCTTC.

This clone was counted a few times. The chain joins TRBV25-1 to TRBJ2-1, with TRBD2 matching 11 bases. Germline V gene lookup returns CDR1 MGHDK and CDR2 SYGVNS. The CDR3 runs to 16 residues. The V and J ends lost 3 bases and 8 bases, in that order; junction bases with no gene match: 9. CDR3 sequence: CASSDRSGRAGDEQFF. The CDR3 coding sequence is TGTGCCAGCAGTGACCGTAGCGGGAGGGCCGGGGATGAGCAGTTCTTC.

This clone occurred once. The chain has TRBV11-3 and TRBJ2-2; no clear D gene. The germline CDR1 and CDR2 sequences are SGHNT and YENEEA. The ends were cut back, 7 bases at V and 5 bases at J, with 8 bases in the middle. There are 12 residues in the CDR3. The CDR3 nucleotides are TGTGCCAGCACCCCTCGGACCGGGGAGCTGTTTTTT. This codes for CASTPRTGELFF.

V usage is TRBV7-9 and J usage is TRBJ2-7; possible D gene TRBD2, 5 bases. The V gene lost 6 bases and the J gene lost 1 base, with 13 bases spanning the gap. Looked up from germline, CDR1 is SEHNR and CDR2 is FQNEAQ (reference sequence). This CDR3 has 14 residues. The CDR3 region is CASSYRELSYEQYF. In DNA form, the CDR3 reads TGTGCCAGCAGTTACCGGGAACTATCCTACGAGCAGTACTTC.

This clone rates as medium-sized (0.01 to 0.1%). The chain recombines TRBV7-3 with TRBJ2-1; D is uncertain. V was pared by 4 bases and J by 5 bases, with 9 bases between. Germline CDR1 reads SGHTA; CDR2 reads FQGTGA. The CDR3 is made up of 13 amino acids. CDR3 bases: TGTGCCAGCAGCTACGGCGGCGACAATGAGCAGTTCTTC. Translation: CASSYGGDNEQFF.

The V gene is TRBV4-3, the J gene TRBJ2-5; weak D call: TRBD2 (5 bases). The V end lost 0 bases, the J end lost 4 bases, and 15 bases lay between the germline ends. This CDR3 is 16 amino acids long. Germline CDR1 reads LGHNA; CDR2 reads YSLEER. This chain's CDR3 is CASSQERLASRETQYF. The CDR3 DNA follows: TGCGCCAGCAGCCAAGAGCGGCTAGCTTCGCGAGAGACCCAGTACTTC.

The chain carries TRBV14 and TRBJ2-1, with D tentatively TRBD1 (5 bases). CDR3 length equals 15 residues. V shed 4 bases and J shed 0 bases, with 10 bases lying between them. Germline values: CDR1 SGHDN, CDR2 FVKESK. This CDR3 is CASSRGPSSYNEQFF. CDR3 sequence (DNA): TGTGCCAGCAGCCGGGGCCCTAGCTCCTACAATGAGCAGTTCTTC.

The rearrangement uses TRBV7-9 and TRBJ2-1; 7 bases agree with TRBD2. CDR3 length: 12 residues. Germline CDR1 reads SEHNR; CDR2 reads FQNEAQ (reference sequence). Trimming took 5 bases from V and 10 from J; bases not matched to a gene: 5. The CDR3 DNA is TGTGCCAGCAGCCCTAGACTAGCCGAGCAGTTCTTC. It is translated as CASSPRLAEQFF.

The CDR3 bases are TGCGCCAGCAGCCAAGATCGGATTAGCGGCCCTTGGGCTGACATTCAGTACTTC. It translates to CASSQDRISGPWADIQYF. The chain has TRBV4-3 and TRBJ2-4; tentative D call: TRBD2 (6 bases). Germline-derived CDR1 and CDR2 are LGHNA and YSLEER. V dropped 0 bases and J dropped 8 bases, with 23 bases sitting between them. The CDR3 has 18 residues.

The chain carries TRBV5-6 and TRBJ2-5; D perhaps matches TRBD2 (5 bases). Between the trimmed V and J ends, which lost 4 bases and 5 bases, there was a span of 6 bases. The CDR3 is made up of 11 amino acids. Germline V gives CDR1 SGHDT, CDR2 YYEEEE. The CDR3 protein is CASSTGETQYF. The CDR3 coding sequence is TGTGCCAGCAGCACGGGGGAGACCCAGTACTTC.